These 27 T cell receptor beta chains originate from one sample sequenced in a study of early T cells in non-severe SARS-CoV-2 infection. TCRdb called the 5' RACE reads again in MiXCR, with one record for every CDR3 protein. The data contain some 50,000 distinct CDR3 sequences, approximately 4.1% of them singletons. The sequenced material came from whole blood. These TCRs come from an adult who was a healthcare worker with PCR-confirmed SARS-CoV-2 infection or an uninfected control (not recorded which).

This clonotype was seen ten or more times. This sequence joins TRBV28 and TRBJ1-2; unclear D gene. Trimming took off 0 bases at V and 10 bases at J, with 9 bases between the two ends. This CDR3 is 12 amino acids long. The germline gives CDR1 MDHEN, CDR2 SYDVKM. The CDR3 here is CASSLWAQFYTF. The CDR3 bases are TGTGCCAGCAGTTTATGGGCCCAGTTCTACACCTTC.

This clonotype was found many times. The rearrangement links TRBV10-3 to TRBJ2-3, with TRBD2 matching 8 bases. CDR1 and CDR2 (germline): ENHRY, SYGVKD. V was pared by 6 bases and J by 1 base, with 3 bases of the junction left unmatched. The CDR3 is 14 amino acids. In nucleotides, the CDR3 is TGTGCCATCAGGACAGCGGGAGGCACAGATACGCAGTATTTT. Translation gives CAIRTAGGTDTQYF.

This clonotype was recorded many times. The chain has TRBV4-2 and TRBJ1-1; D gene ambiguous. The CDR3 covers 15 residues. The germline V gene encodes CDR1 LGHNA and CDR2 YNFKEQ. V dropped 1 base and J dropped 6 bases, with 15 bases sitting between them. This CDR3 reads CASSQVFKSSPEAFF. CDR3 sequence (DNA): TGTGCCAGCAGCCAAGTTTTTAAAAGTTCCCCTGAAGCTTTCTTT.

This clonotype was seen repeatedly, ten times or more. The V call is TRBV5-5, the J call TRBJ2-3; TRBD2 agrees at 8 bases. CDR1 is SGHKS, CDR2 YYEKEE, per germline (reference sequence). V gave up 4 bases and J gave up 6 bases; unmatched junction bases: 10. The CDR3 is 15 amino acids. The CDR3 sequence: CASSPGRSGSDTQYF. Written as DNA, the CDR3 is TGTGCCAGCAGCCCTGGAAGGAGCGGGAGTGATACGCAGTATTTT.

This clonotype came up many times. This rearrangement joins TRBV12-3 or TRBV12-4 to TRBJ2-2; 10 positions match TRBD2. CDR3 size: 16 residues. Germline trimming cut 6 bases from V and 2 bases from J; bases unmatched to any gene: 6. CDR3 amino acids: CASSQRTSGNTGELFF. The CDR3 coding sequence is TGTGCCAGCAGCCAACGGACTAGCGGAAACACCGGGGAGCTGTTTTTT.

There are many counts of this clonotype. The chain carries TRBV20-1 and TRBJ1-2, with a possible D match to TRBD1 (5 bases). Germline values: CDR1 DFQATT, CDR2 SNEGSKA (reference sequence). V was clipped by 0 bases and J by 8 bases, with 19 bases between them. The CDR3 totals 15 residues. In DNA, the CDR3 is TGCAGTGCTAGAGATCTGGGGGGGAACGACAGAGGCTACACCTTC. Residues: CSARDLGGNDRGYTF.

The gene calls are TRBV29-1 and TRBJ1-2, with unresolved D. The CDR3 is 12 residues long. Germline V CDR1 and CDR2: SQVTM, ANQGSEA. V shed 6 bases and J shed 4 bases, with 12 bases lying between them. The CDR3 DNA sequence: TGCAGCGTCCAGCCCACGGCCTATGGCTACACCTTC. Translating gives CSVQPTAYGYTF.

The chain carries TRBV29-1 and TRBJ2-7; TRBD1 agrees at 10 bases. V lost 4 bases, J lost 2 bases, and 2 bases stayed unmatched. This CDR3 region has 13 residues. Germline values: CDR1 SQVTM, CDR2 ANQGSEA. As DNA, the CDR3 is TGCAGCGTTGGCGGGACAGGGGCCTACGAGCAGTACTTC. Amino acid sequence: CSVGGTGAYEQYF.

In its sample, this clonotype was seen many times. CDR3 sequence (DNA): TGTGCCACCAGTGTAGGGGACGAGCAGTACTTC. Its protein product is CATSVGDEQYF. V and J are TRBV24-1 and TRBJ2-7; tentatively, D is TRBD1 (5 bases). Germline values: CDR1 KGHDR, CDR2 SFDVKD. The CDR3 runs to 11 residues. V was cut by 5 bases and J by 5 bases, with 6 bases left in between.

This clonotype was found many times. The J gene is TRBJ2-4, the V gene TRBV11-2, with 9 bases aligning to TRBD1. With V trimmed by 6 bases and J by 7 bases, 16 bases remained unmatched. CDR1 SGHAT and CDR2 FQNNGV come from the germline V gene. There are 17 residues in the CDR3. DNA of the CDR3: TGTGCCAGCAGTGGGGTTGGACAGGGGCGTATTCTGAACATTCAGTACTTC. Translating gives CASSGVGQGRILNIQYF.

This clonotype was counted ten times or more. V is TRBV6-6 and J is TRBJ2-3; D gene uncertain. The germline V and J ends were trimmed by 4 bases and 1 base, with 12 bases remaining between them. CDR1 MNHNY and CDR2 SVGAGI come from the germline V gene (reference sequence). The CDR3 length is 15 residues. The CDR3 coding sequence is TGTGCCAGCAGTTCATCAGGAAGGGGCACAGATACGCAGTATTTT. It codes for CASSSSGRGTDTQYF.

This clonotype has at least ten counts. Here the CDR3 reads CASSFSIGLLQETQYF. CDR3 nucleotide sequence: TGTGCCAGCAGTTTCTCGATAGGACTACTCCAAGAGACCCAGTACTTC. The rearrangement links TRBV28 to TRBJ2-5; tentative D call: TRBD2 (6 bases). The CDR3 consists of 16 residues. V gave up 3 bases and J gave up 1 base, with 15 bases separating them. The germline V gene encodes CDR1 MDHEN and CDR2 SYDVKM. The full variable domain, with the rest looked up from reference TRBV28 and TRBJ2-5, is DVKVTQSSRYLVKRTGEKVFLECVQDMDHENMFWYRQDPGLGLRLIYFSYDVKMKEKGDIPEGYSVSREKKERFSLILESASTNQTSMYLCASSFSIGLLQETQYFGPGTRLLVL.

This clonotype was counted at least ten times. The gene calls are TRBV6-6 and TRBJ2-7; D uncertain. V lost 3 bases and J lost 4, with 7 bases in between. The CDR3 has 12 residues. CDR1 MNHNY and CDR2 SVGAGI come from the germline V gene (reference sequence). The CDR3 here is CASSYSVYEQYF. The CDR3 DNA reads TGTGCCAGCAGTTATTCGGTTTACGAGCAGTACTTC.

This clonotype was counted many times. The chain has TRBV4-1 and TRBJ1-2, with 9 bases that match TRBD1. V was clipped by 0 bases and J by 4 bases; unmatched bases: 3. Germline-derived CDR1 and CDR2 are MGHRA and YSYEKL. CDR3 length equals 15 residues. The CDR3 is CASSQEDRGSYGYTF. The CDR3 DNA follows: TGCGCCAGCAGCCAAGAGGACAGGGGATCCTATGGCTACACCTTC.

The rearrangement joins TRBV7-9 to TRBJ2-2; TRBD2 matches at 13 bases. Germline CDR1 is SEHNR and CDR2 is FQNEAQ (reference sequence). This CDR3 has 16 residues. V dropped 5 bases and J dropped 4; count of bases not matched to a gene: 4. The CDR3 here is CASSPGLAGATGELFF. CDR3 nucleotide sequence: TGTGCCAGCAGCCCAGGACTAGCGGGAGCCACCGGGGAGCTGTTTTTT.

The chain couples TRBV24-1 to TRBJ2-5, with D tentatively TRBD1 or TRBD2 (5 bases each). This CDR3 has 15 residues. V was clipped by 3 bases and J by 3 bases, with 13 bases between them. CDR1 and CDR2 from the germline V gene are KGHDR and SFDVKD. In nucleotides, the CDR3 is TGTGCCACCAGTGATCGGCAGGGACGGGAAGAGACCCAGTACTTC. Encoded protein: CATSDRQGREETQYF.

Ten or more counts support this clonotype. V usage is TRBV27 and J usage is TRBJ2-1; TRBD2 matches 7 bases. CDR3 length: 13 residues. From germline, CDR1 is MNHEY and CDR2 SMNVEV (reference sequence). V dropped 5 bases and J dropped 11; count of bases not matched to a gene: 9. The CDR3 DNA reads TGTGCCAGCAGTCTCCCGGGACTACAGAAGCAGTTCTTC. It translates to CASSLPGLQKQFF.

This clonotype showed up just a few times. The chain employs TRBV6-6 and TRBJ2-1, with D unclear. V lost 4 bases, J lost 9 bases, and 13 bases lay in between. Looked up from germline, CDR1 is MNHNY and CDR2 is SVGAGI (reference sequence). This CDR3 is 13 amino acids long. DNA of the CDR3: TGTGCCAGCAGTTGGGCAACGGGCGGTGAGCAGTTCTTC. As protein: CASSWATGGEQFF.

This clonotype was observed many times. The J gene is TRBJ1-3, the V gene TRBV29-1, with D maybe TRBD1 (5 bases). The CDR3 loop spans 13 amino acids. The germline gives CDR1 SQVTM, CDR2 ANQGSEA. The CDR3 is CALQETFGNTIYF. The CDR3 DNA sequence: TGCGCTTTACAGGAGACATTTGGAAACACCATATATTTT.

There are many counts of this clonotype. The rearrangement links TRBV20-1 to TRBJ2-1; TRBD2 matches 7 bases. Trimming took 6 bases from V and 0 from J; bases not matched to a gene: 5. The V gene's germline CDR1 is DFQATT and CDR2 SNEGSKA (reference sequence). The CDR3 spans 14 residues. CDR3 coding DNA: TGCAGTGCGGAGGGGAGGGGCTCCTACAATGAGCAGTTCTTC. This sequence encodes CSAEGRGSYNEQFF.

The table lists this clonotype with many counts. The chain uses TRBV20-1 and TRBJ1-4; TRBD1 matches at 7 bases. The CDR3 sequence is 15 residues long. In germline, CDR1 is DFQATT, CDR2 SNEGSKA (reference sequence). Trimming removed 6 bases from V and 7 bases from J; junction bases left unmatched: 14. This chain's CDR3 is CSAGDSRGMGEKLFF. For the CDR3, the DNA is TGCAGTGCCGGGGACAGTAGGGGTATGGGTGAAAAACTGTTTTTT.

In this sample, this clonotype turned up many times. The CDR3 nucleotides read TGTGCCAGCAGCCCCTTGAGCGGGAAGGCTAGCACAGATACGCAGTATTTT. Amino acids: CASSPLSGKASTDTQYF. This rearrangement joins TRBV12-3 or TRBV12-4 to TRBJ2-3; TRBD2 matches 7 bases. The V gene end was trimmed by 6 bases and the J gene end by 0 bases; junction bases not matched to a gene: 12. CDR3 length: 17 amino acids.

This clonotype was detected only a few times. This chain joins TRBV19 and TRBJ2-2; D unclear. The CDR3 contains 14 residues. Germline-derived CDR1 and CDR2 are LNHDA and SQIVND (reference sequence). Trimming left V 2 bases short and J 6 bases short, with 10 bases between. CDR3 region: CASSIHQRSGELFF. The CDR3 nucleotides read TGTGCCAGTAGTATACATCAACGATCCGGGGAGCTGTTTTTT.

This clonotype was seen ten or more times. The chain links TRBV18 to TRBJ1-1; D perhaps matches TRBD1 (5 bases). V was trimmed by 4 bases and J by 11 bases, leaving 20 bases between them. The CDR3 is 14 residues long. Per the germline V gene, CDR1 is KGHSH and CDR2 is LQKENI. DNA of the CDR3: TGTGCCAGCTCACTTGGGAGAGGGGTCTCGGGTGCTTTCTTT. This encodes CASSLGRGVSGAFF.

This clonotype was recorded a few times. The chain is built from TRBV29-1 and TRBJ2-3, with 7 bases lining up with TRBD2. Germline loops: CDR1 SQVTM, CDR2 ANQGSEA. CDR3 length: 13 residues. The V segment lost 5 bases and the J segment 4 bases; nucleotides outside the gene matches: 6. The CDR3: CSVRGSGADTQYF. The CDR3 coding sequence is TGCAGCGTTCGCGGGAGTGGGGCAGATACGCAGTATTTT.

The chain links TRBV30 to TRBJ2-7, with 8 bases fitting TRBD1. The junction had 9 bases not matched to a gene; V was cut back by 5 bases and J by 3 bases. This CDR3 is built from 14 residues. Per the germline V gene, CDR1 is GTSNPN and CDR2 is SVGIG (reference sequence). In DNA form, the CDR3 reads TGTGCCTGGGCAACCGGGACAGGAAGCTACGAGCAGTACTTC. Residues: CAWATGTGSYEQYF.

There are many counts of this clonotype. The chain joins TRBV20-1 to TRBJ2-5; either TRBD1 or TRBD2 may fit D (6 bases each). The CDR3 has 16 residues. Germline values: CDR1 DFQATT, CDR2 SNEGSKA (reference sequence). Deletions cut 0 bases from V and 2 bases from J, with 16 bases between. As DNA, the CDR3 is TGCAGTGCTAGAGATCCATCAGGGGACTTTCAAGAGACCCAGTACTTC. Its protein product is CSARDPSGDFQETQYF.